Below are 18 T cell receptor beta chains sequenced from a single sample in a study of Ad26.COV2.S vaccination and SARS-CoV-2 variants. Treatment denoted: around 19 received Ad26.COV2.S at low or high dose, single or two shots; 5 received placebo; per-sample allocation not given. On day 63 after the first injection, vaccine and placebo recipients gave samples. Libraries were prepared by immunoSEQ multiplex PCR; TCRdb keeps only in-frame clonotypes and omits some of them. The sample lists over 250,000 clones, more than 75% occurring once. The sample in question was peripheral blood, obtained in a trial of Ad26.COV2.S vaccine versus placebo. These TCRs come from a person between 18 and 60 years old who received the Ad26.COV2.S COVID-19 vaccine or a placebo.

In DNA form, the CDR3 reads TGCAGCGTTCGACAGGGAGGGAGTCAGCCCCAGCATTTT. Its protein is CSVRQGGSQPQHF. This rearrangement joins TRBV29-1 to TRBJ1-5; 7 bases fit TRBD1. J gave up 6 bases and V 5 bases, and 7 bases lay outside the gene matches. Germline CDR1 is SQVTM and CDR2 is ANQGSEA. The CDR3 runs to 13 residues.

This chain uses TRBV7-8 with TRBJ1-4; 8 bases are a match to TRBD1. The V gene end was trimmed by 1 base and the J gene end by 8 bases; junction bases not matched to a gene: 6. Germline V CDR1 and CDR2: SGHVS, FQNEAQ. This CDR3 region has 15 residues. The CDR3 DNA follows: TGTGCCAGCAGCTTAGAGACAGGGGAGCGGGAAAAACTGTTTTTT. Translation: CASSLETGEREKLFF.

This clone was detected once. The gene calls are TRBV9 and TRBJ2-3; D not resolved. Germline-derived CDR1 and CDR2 are SGDLS and YYNGEE. Deletions cut 1 base from V and 3 bases from J, with 6 bases between. The CDR3 is 13 amino acids. The CDR3: CASSVTGTDTQYF. The CDR3 region has the DNA TGTGCCAGCAGCGTAACTGGAACAGATACGCAGTATTTT.

The CDR3 sequence is CASSIWPGLAGVNEQFF. DNA for the CDR3: TGTGCCAGTAGTATTTGGCCGGGACTAGCGGGAGTGAATGAGCAGTTCTTC. The chain employs TRBV19 and TRBJ2-1, with 14 nucleotides matching TRBD2. Trimming cost V 3 bases and J 7 bases; bases outside gene matches: 8. Germline CDR1 reads LNHDA; CDR2 reads SQIVND (reference sequence). The CDR3 is made up of 17 amino acids.

The rearrangement uses TRBV9 and TRBJ2-3; weak D call: TRBD2 (6 bases). The V and J ends lost 4 bases and 4 bases respectively, with 13 bases between them. The V gene's germline CDR1 is SGDLS and CDR2 YYNGEE. The CDR3 runs to 14 residues. The CDR3 coding sequence is TGTGCCAGCAGCACCCGACCGGGGGCAGATACGCAGTATTTT. It codes for CASSTRPGADTQYF.

This rearrangement joins TRBV3-1 (or the pseudogene TRBV3-2) to TRBJ2-1; 8 positions match TRBD2. CDR1 and CDR2 from the germline V gene are LGHDT and YNNKEL (reference sequence). Unmatched junction bases numbered 10, after V lost 6 bases and J lost 0 bases. This CDR3 region has 17 residues. CDR3 in amino acids: CASSYRRGGSSYNEQFF. Written as DNA, the CDR3 is TGTGCCAGCAGTTACAGGCGCGGGGGGAGCTCCTACAATGAGCAGTTCTTC.

The rearrangement joins TRBV7-8 to TRBJ2-7; D is perhaps TRBD1 (6 bases). The germline V gene encodes CDR1 SGHVS and CDR2 FQNEAQ. The CDR3 runs 12 residues. V was cut by 1 base and J by 5 bases, with 6 bases left in between. For the CDR3, the DNA is TGTGCCAGCAGCTTAGAGGGGGACGAGCAGTACTTC. It translates to CASSLEGDEQYF. Complete variable domain (other parts from reference TRBV7-8 and TRBJ2-7): GAGVSQSPRYKVAKRGQDVALRCDPISGHVSLFWYQQALGQGPEFLTYFQNEAQLDKSGLPSDRFFAERPEGSVSTLKIQRTQQEDSAVYLCASSLEGDEQYFGPGTRLTVT.

V gene TRBV5-1 combines with J gene TRBJ2-6; perhaps TRBD1 as D (6 bases). Germline V CDR1 and CDR2: SGHRS, YFSETQ. The V end was cut by 2 bases, the J end by 4 bases, with 13 bases between. This CDR3 comprises 16 residues. Here the CDR3 DNA reads TGCGCCAGCAGCTTTTTGACAGGTCCCGGGGCCAACGTCCTGACTTTC. This sequence encodes CASSFLTGPGANVLTF.

As regards this clone: Germline and junction disagree at one end, which may indicate a read error. The J gene is TRBJ2-3, the V gene TRBV2, with D tentatively TRBD2 (6 bases). CDR1 and CDR2 (germline): SNHLY, FYNNEI. The CDR3 contains 13 residues. CDR3 bases: TGTCCCAGTCTCAGGACTACCACAGATACGCAGTATTTT. It specifies CPSLRTTTDTQYF.

The V gene is TRBV2, the J gene TRBJ1-2; no definite D call. The CDR3 contains 10 residues. Trimming took off 6 bases at V and 9 bases at J, with 8 bases between the two ends. Per the germline V gene, CDR1 is SNHLY and CDR2 is FYNNEI. For the CDR3, the DNA is TGTGCCAGCAGGCTAAGGAGCTACACCTTC. This gives the protein CASRLRSYTF. Full variable domain (missing parts from reference TRBV2 and TRBJ1-2): EPEVTQTPSHQVTQMGQEVILRCVPISNHLYFYWYRQILGQKVEFLVSFYNNEISEKSEIFDDQFSVERPDGSNFTLKIRSTKLEDSAMYFCASRLRSYTFGSGTRLTVV.

The V gene is TRBV30, the J gene TRBJ1-3; 9 positions match TRBD1. This CDR3 has 16 residues. Germline CDR1 and CDR2: GTSNPN and SVGIG (reference sequence). The V gene end was trimmed by 0 bases and the J gene end by 3 bases; junction bases not matched to a gene: 6. CDR3 coding DNA: TGTGCCTGGAGTGTATCTGGACAGGGGAGTGGAAACACCATATATTTT. It yields the protein CAWSVSGQGSGNTIYF.

The CDR3 nucleotides are TGTGCCAGCAGCCAAGATCCAGAAAGGCATGGCTACACCTTC. Its translation is CASSQDPERHGYTF. This chain joins TRBV3-1 (or the pseudogene TRBV3-2) and TRBJ1-2; no definite D call. In germline, CDR1 is LGHDT, CDR2 YNNKEL (reference sequence). CDR3 size: 14 residues. V was clipped by 0 bases and J by 6 bases, with 11 bases between them.

This clone was seen only once. The chain has TRBV5-1 and TRBJ2-7, with D perhaps TRBD2 (5 bases). This CDR3 is 14 amino acids long. Trimming removed 4 bases at V and 4 bases at J, with 15 bases between. CDR1 is SGHRS, CDR2 YFSETQ, per germline. CDR3: CASSALLGGYEQYF. The CDR3 nucleotides are TGCGCCAGCAGCGCCCTACTAGGCGGGTACGAGCAGTACTTC.

About this clone itself: This sample also contains other DNA sequences that code for the same CDR3. This chain joins TRBV5-1 and TRBJ2-2, with a weak D call TRBD2 (5 bases). Germline values: CDR1 SGHRS, CDR2 YFSETQ. Trimming removed 4 bases at V and 2 bases at J, with 9 bases between. There are 14 residues in the CDR3. CDR3 sequence (DNA): TGCGCCAGCAGCAGGACGGGAAACACCGGGGAGCTGTTTTTT. As protein: CASSRTGNTGELFF.

On this clone itself: Other DNA sequences in the same sample also yield this CDR3. V is TRBV18 and J is TRBJ2-5, with 7 bases matching TRBD1. Germline lookup yields CDR1 KGHSH and CDR2 LQKENI. The CDR3 contains 14 residues. Unmatched junction bases numbered 4, after V lost 1 base and J lost 5 bases. CDR3 loop: CASSPRTGSETQYF. CDR3 sequence (DNA): TGTGCCAGCTCACCACGGACAGGTAGCGAGACCCAGTACTTC. The complete variable domain, with remaining parts taken from reference TRBV18 and TRBJ2-5, reads NAGVMQNPRHLVRRRGQEARLRCSPMKGHSHVYWYRQLPEEGLKFMVYLQKENIIDESGMPKERFSAEFPKEGPSILRIQQVVRGDSAAYFCASSPRTGSETQYFGPGTRLLVL.

This clone was observed a handful of times. This clone may be a read error of a much larger clone one base away. The identical CDR3 is also encoded by other nucleotide sequences in the sample. This chain uses TRBV9 with TRBJ1-1; D gene ambiguous. The CDR3 covers 13 residues. CDR1 and CDR2 (germline): SGDLS, YYNGEE. V lost 4 bases and J lost 4, with 11 bases in between. DNA for the CDR3: TGTGCCAGCAGCTACGGGGATGGCACTGAAGCTTTCTTT. The encoded protein is CASSYGDGTEAFF.

The chain is built from TRBV2 and TRBJ1-2; D possibly corresponds to TRBD1 (6 bases). V lost 6 bases and J 4 bases, leaving 24 bases between the germline ends. The CDR3 has 17 amino acids. Germline V gene lookup returns CDR1 SNHLY and CDR2 FYNNEI. CDR3 sequence (DNA): TGTGCCAGCAGGGCTGAGGGGGTGAGGCCGGGCCGCTATGGCTACACCTTC. Its translation is CASRAEGVRPGRYGYTF.

The chain employs TRBV16 and TRBJ2-1; 15 nucleotides line up with TRBD2. CDR1 KGHSY and CDR2 FQNENV come from the germline V gene. The CDR3 spans 18 residues. Unmatched junction bases numbered 7, after V lost 5 bases and J lost 2 bases. CDR3 DNA sequence: TGTGCCAGCAGCTCAGGGACTAGCGGGAGGCCCCCCTACAATGAGCAGTTCTTC. Its protein is CASSSGTSGRPPYNEQFF.